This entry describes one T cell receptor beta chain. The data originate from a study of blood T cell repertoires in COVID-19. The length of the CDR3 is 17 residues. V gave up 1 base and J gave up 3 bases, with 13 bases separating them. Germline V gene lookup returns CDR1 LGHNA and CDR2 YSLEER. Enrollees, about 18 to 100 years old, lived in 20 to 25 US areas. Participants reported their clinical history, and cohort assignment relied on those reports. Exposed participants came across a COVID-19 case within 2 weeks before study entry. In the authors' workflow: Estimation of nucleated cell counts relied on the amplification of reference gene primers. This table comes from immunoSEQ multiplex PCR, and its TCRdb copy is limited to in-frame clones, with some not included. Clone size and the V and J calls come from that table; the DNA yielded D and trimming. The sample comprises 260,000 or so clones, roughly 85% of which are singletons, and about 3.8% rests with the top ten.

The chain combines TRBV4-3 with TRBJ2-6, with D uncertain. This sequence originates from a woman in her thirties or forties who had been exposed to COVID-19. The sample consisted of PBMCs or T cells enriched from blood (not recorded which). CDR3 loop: CASSQGKRGIGANVLTF. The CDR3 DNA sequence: TGCGCCAGCAGCCAAGGTAAACGAGGCATTGGGGCCAACGTCCTGACTTTC.